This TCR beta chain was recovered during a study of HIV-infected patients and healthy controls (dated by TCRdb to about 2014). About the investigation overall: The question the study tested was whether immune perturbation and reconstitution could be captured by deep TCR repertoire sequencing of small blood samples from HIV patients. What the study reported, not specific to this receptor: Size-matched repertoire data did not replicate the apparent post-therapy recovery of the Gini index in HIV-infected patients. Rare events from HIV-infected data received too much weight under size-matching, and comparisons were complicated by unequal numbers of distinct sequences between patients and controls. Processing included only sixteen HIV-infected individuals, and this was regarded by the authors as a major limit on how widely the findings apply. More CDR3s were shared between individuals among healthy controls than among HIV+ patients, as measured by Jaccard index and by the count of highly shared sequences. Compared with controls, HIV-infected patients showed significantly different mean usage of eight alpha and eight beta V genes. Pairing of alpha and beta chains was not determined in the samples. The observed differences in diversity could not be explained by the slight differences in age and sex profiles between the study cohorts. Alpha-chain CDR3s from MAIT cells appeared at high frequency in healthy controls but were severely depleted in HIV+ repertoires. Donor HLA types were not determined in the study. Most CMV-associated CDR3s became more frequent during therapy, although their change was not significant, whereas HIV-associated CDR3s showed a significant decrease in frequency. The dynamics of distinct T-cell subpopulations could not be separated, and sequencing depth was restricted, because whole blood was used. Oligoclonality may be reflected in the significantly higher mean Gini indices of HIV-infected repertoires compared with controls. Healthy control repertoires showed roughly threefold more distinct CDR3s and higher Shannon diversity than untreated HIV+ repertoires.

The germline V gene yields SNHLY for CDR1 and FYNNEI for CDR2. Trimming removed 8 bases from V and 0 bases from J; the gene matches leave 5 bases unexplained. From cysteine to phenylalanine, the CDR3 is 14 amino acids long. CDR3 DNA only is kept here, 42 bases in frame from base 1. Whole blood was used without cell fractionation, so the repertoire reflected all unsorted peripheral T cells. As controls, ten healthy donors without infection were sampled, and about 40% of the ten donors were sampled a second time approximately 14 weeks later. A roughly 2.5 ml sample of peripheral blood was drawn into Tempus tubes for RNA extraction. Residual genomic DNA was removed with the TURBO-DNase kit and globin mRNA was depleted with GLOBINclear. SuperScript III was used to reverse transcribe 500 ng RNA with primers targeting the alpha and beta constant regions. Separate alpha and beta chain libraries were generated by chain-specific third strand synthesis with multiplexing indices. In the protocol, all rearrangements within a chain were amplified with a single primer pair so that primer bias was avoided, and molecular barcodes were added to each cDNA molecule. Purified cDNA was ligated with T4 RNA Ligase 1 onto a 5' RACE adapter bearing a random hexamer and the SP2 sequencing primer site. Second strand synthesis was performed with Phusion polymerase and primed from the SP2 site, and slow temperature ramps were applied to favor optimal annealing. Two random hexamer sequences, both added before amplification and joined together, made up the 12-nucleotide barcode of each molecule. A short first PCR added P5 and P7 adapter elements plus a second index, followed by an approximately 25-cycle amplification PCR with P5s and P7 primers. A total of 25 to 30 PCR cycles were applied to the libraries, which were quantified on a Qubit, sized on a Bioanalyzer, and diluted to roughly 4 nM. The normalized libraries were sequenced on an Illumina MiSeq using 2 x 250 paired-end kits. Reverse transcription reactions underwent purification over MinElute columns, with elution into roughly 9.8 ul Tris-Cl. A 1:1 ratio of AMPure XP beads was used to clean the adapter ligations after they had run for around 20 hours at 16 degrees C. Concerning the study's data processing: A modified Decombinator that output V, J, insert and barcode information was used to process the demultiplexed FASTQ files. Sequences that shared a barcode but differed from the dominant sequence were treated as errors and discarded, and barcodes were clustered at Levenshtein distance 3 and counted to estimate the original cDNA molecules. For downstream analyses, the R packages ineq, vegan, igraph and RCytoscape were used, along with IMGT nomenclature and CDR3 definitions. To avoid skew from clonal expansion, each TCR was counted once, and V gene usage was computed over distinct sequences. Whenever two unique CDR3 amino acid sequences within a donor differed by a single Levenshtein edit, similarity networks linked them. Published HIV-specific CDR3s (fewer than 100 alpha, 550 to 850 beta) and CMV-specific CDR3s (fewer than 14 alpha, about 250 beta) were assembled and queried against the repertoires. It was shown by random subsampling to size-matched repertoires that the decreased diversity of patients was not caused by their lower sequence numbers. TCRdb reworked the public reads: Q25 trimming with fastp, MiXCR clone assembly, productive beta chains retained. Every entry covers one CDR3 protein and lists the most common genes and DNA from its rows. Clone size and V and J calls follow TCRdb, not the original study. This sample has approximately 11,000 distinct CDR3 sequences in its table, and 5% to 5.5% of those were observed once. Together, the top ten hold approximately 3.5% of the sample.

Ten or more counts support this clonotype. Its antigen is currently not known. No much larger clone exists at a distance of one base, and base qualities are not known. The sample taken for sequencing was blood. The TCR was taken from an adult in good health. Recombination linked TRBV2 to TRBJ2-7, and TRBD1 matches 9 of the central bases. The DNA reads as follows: TGTGCCAGCGGACAGGGGTTAAGCTCCTACGAGCAGTACTTC. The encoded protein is CASGQGLSSYEQYF. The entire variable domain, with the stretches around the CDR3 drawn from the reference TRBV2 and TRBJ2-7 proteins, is EPEVTQTPSHQVTQMGQEVILRCVPISNHLYFYWYRQILGQKVEFLVSFYNNEISEKSEIFDDQFSVERPDGSNFTLKIRSTKLEDSAMYFCASGQGLSSYEQYFGPGTRLTVT.